This entry lists 4 T cell receptor beta chains sequenced from one sample in a study of neurological immune-mediated disorders. TCRdb passed the 5' RACE reads through MiXCR, listing each CDR3 protein once. In the table there are 49,000 or so distinct CDR3 sequences, 4.5% of which are singletons. Sample: PBMCs. Receptors originate from a woman aged 60-75 years with multiple sclerosis.

The V call is TRBV5-4, the J call TRBJ2-7; 9 bases line up with TRBD1. The CDR3 is made up of 16 amino acids. Per the germline V gene, CDR1 is SGHNT and CDR2 is YYREEE (reference sequence). V was pared by 0 bases and J by 5 bases, with 9 bases of the junction left unmatched. CDR3 bases: TGTGCCAGCAGCTTGGCTAAGGGACAGGGTTTGAACGAGCAGTACTTC. Translating it yields CASSLAKGQGLNEQYF. Combining the CDR3 with reference TRBV5-4 and TRBJ2-7 gives the whole variable domain ETGVTQSPTHLIKTRGQQVTLRCSSQSGHNTVSWYQQALGQGPQFIFQYYREEENGRGNFPPRFSGLQFPNYSSELNVNALELDDSALYLCASSLAKGQGLNEQYFGPGTRLTVT.

This clonotype came up many times. The V gene is TRBV30, the J gene TRBJ1-5, with 7 bases lining up with TRBD1. Germline V gene sequence: CDR1 GTSNPN, CDR2 SVGIG (reference sequence). Trimming cost V 1 base and J 4 bases; bases outside gene matches: 1. The CDR3 is 13 amino acids. CDR3: CAWSGTGNQPQHF. The CDR3, as DNA: TGTGCCTGGAGTGGGACAGGTAATCAGCCCCAGCATTTT. Supplemented by reference TRBV30 and TRBJ1-5, the full variable domain reads SQTIHQWPATLVQPVGSPLSLECTVEGTSNPNLYWYRQAAGRGLQLLFYSVGIGQISSEVPQNLSASRPQDRQFILSSKKLLLSDSGFYLCAWSGTGNQPQHFGDGTRLSIL.

This clonotype has a handful of counts. The V gene is TRBV20-1, the J gene TRBJ2-3; TRBD2 might be the D (6 bases). The CDR3 length is 15 residues. Germline V lookup: CDR1 DFQATT, CDR2 SNEGSKA (reference sequence). The germline V and J ends were trimmed by 5 bases and 2 bases, with 17 bases remaining between them. CDR3: CSAGDLQDYTDTQYF. The CDR3 nucleotides read TGCAGTGCTGGGGACCTACAGGACTACACAGATACGCAGTATTTT.

This clonotype has more than one count but fewer than ten. This rearrangement joins TRBV7-2 to TRBJ1-5; D might be TRBD1 (5 bases). Germline CDR1 SGHTA, CDR2 FQGNSA. The CDR3 totals 14 residues. The V end lost 4 bases, the J end lost 9 bases, and 16 bases lay between the germline ends. The CDR3 DNA is TGTGCCAGCAGCTGGGGTACGGGGCGGGGGCCCCAGCATTTT. It encodes CASSWGTGRGPQHF.